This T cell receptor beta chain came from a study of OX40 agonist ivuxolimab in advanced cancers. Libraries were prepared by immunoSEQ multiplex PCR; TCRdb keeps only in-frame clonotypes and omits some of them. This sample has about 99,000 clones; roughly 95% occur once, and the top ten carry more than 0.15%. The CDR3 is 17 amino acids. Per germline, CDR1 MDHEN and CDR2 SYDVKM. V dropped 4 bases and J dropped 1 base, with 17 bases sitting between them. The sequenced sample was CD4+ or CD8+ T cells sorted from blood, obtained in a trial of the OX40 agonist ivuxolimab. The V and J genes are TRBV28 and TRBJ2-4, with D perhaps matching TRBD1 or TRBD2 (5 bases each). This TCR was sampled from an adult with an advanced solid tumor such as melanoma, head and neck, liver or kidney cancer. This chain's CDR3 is CASSSRDGSMAKNIQYF. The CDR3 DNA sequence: TGTGCCAGCAGTTCTCGGGACGGATCTATGGCCAAAAACATTCAGTACTTC.